The rows below give T cell receptor beta chains drawn from one sample of a study of blood T cell repertoires in COVID-19. Only in-frame clones appear in the TCRdb table, and some are missing; sequencing was by immunoSEQ multiplex PCR. The sample has approximately 300,000 clones, approximately 92% seen once. Sample: peripheral blood. Receptors were obtained from a woman aged 30 to 39 with COVID-19, enrolled during active disease. Each CDR3 is given with its conserved first and last residue. Fields, in order: V gene, J gene, D gene, clone size, CDR3 protein, CDR3 DNA. D genes are given only for firm matches. Not every row has a clone size; where given, it reads once, few, many or a size class.

TRBV24-1,TRBJ2-7,TRBD1,NA,CATSDYRGGEQYF,TGTGCCACCAGTGATTACAGGGGTGGCGAGCAGTACTTC
TRBV5-1,TRBJ2-7,NA,NA,CASRELGVYEQYF,TGCGCCAGCCGTGAGCTAGGGGTCTACGAGCAGTACTTC
TRBV11-2,TRBJ1-2,TRBD1,NA,CASSELKGQAPYGYTF,TGTGCCAGCAGCGAGCTAAAGGGACAGGCACCCTATGGCTACACCTTC
TRBV2,TRBJ1-1,NA,once,CASSQSRTVNTEAFF,TGTGCCAGCAGCCAGTCCAGGACAGTGAACACTGAAGCTTTCTTT
TRBV5-1,TRBJ2-3,NA,NA,CASSPRGYTQYF,TGCGCCAGCAGCCCTAGGGGATATACGCAGTATTTT
TRBV6-6,TRBJ1-6,NA,NA,CASSSPSNSPLHF,TGTGCCAGCAGTTCCCCCTCCAATTCACCCCTCCACTTT
TRBV7-9,TRBJ2-1,TRBD2,NA,CASSPTSGYSYNEQFF,TGTGCCAGCAGCCCCACTAGCGGGTACTCCTACAATGAGCAGTTCTTC
TRBV7-9,TRBJ2-3,NA,NA,CASSLDFDTQYF,TGTGCCAGCAGCTTAGACTTTGATACGCAGTATTTT
TRBV19,TRBJ1-5,TRBD1,NA,CASSRGQGVQPQHF,TGTGCCAGTAGCCGCGGACAGGGGGTCCAGCCCCAGCATTTT
TRBV6-2/TRBV6-3,TRBJ2-1,TRBD1,NA,CASSYSQGGEQFF,TGTGCCAGCAGTTACTCACAGGGGGGTGAGCAGTTCTTC
TRBV10-3,TRBJ2-7,NA,NA,CAISGGEGVEQYF,TGTGCCATCAGTGGCGGGGAGGGGGTCGAGCAGTACTTC
TRBV3-1/TRBV3-2,TRBJ1-3,TRBD1,NA,CASSQPGQGLNTIYF,TGTGCCAGCAGCCAACCGGGACAGGGATTAAACACCATATATTTT
TRBV24-1,TRBJ1-2,TRBD1,NA,CATSDPDRGGGYTF,TGTGCCACCAGTGATCCCGACAGGGGTGGTGGCTACACCTTC
TRBV19,TRBJ2-1,TRBD2,once,CASSKPSGGYNEQFF,TGTGCCAGTAGTAAGCCTAGCGGGGGATACAATGAGCAGTTCTTC
TRBV30,TRBJ1-2,NA,NA,CAWSPLAGGFTF,TGTGCCTGGAGTCCCCTCGCGGGAGGTTTCACCTTC
TRBV12-3/TRBV12-4,TRBJ2-1,NA,NA,CASSLYNEQFF,TGTGCCAGCAGTCTGTACAATGAGCAGTTCTTC
TRBV2,TRBJ2-6,NA,few,CASWPLNSGANVLTF,TGTGCCAGCTGGCCCCTCAACTCTGGGGCCAACGTCCTGACTTTC
TRBV3-1/TRBV3-2,TRBJ1-2,TRBD1,NA,CASGDRRNYGYTF,TGTGCCAGCGGGGACAGGCGGAACTATGGCTACACCTTC
TRBV29-1,TRBJ1-2,NA,NA,CSVGGASLNGYTF,TGCAGCGTAGGGGGGGCGTCTCTGAATGGCTACACCTTC
TRBV6-5,TRBJ1-2,TRBD1,once,CASSRPTDRGKGYTF,TGTGCCAGCAGCCGACCCACAGACAGGGGAAAAGGCTACACCTTC
TRBV6-5,TRBJ1-5,NA,NA,CASSYSGSPGSPQHF,TGTGCCAGCAGTTACTCCGGGTCTCCTGGTTCGCCCCAGCATTTT
TRBV5-1,TRBJ2-7,TRBD1,NA,CASSLAGQGTYEQYF,TGCGCCAGCAGCTTGGCGGGACAGGGGACCTACGAGCAGTACTTC